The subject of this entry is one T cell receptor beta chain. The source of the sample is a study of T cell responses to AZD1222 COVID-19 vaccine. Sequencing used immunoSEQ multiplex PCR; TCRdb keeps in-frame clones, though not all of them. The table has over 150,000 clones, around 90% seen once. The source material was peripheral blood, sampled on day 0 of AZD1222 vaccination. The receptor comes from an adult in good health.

The CDR3 spells CACQGGTYEQYF. The DNA of the CDR3 is TGTGCCTGCCAGGGAGGGACCTACGAGCAGTACTTC. The rearrangement joins TRBV30 to TRBJ2-7; TRBD2 matches 7 bases. Germline V gene lookup returns CDR1 GTSNPN and CDR2 SVGIG (reference sequence). The CDR3 extends over 12 amino acids. V lost 6 bases, J lost 2 bases, and 4 bases stayed unmatched.